Listed below are T cell receptor beta chains from one sample, sequenced in a study of monozygotic twins with inflammatory bowel disease. TCRdb processed the 5' RACE reads again and assigns one entry to each CDR3 protein, with no DNA. There are a few hundred thousand distinct CDR3 sequences in the sample, with more than 4.5% held by the top ten. The sequencing sample was made of blood. These receptors were obtained from a human donor with ulcerative colitis or Crohn's disease, or a healthy co-twin of an affected twin (not recorded which). The CDR3 runs from the conserved cysteine through the conserved F or W.

TRBV6-2/TRBV6-3	TRBJ1-5	CASTDPPYPQHF
TRBV29-1	TRBJ2-5	CSVVGVIAGEETQYF
TRBV14	TRBJ2-1	CASSLPGVNEQFF
TRBV30	TRBJ1-5	CAWSPQDQPQHF
TRBV9	TRBJ1-2	CASSVAPSVTTYGYTF
TRBV5-1	TRBJ1-2	CASSYDRRYGYTF
TRBV20-1	TRBJ1-2	CSASGEGTVPHGYTF
TRBV7-2	TRBJ1-1	CASSFPGFTEAFF
TRBV4-3	TRBJ1-3	CASSQKGGSSGNTIYF
TRBV13	TRBJ1-2	CASSVNFHRGLGDGYTF
TRBV6-2/TRBV6-3	TRBJ2-2	CASRSKIYNTGELFF
TRBV2	TRBJ2-5	CASRTSGGALETQYF
TRBV7-2	TRBJ2-3	CASNVQGTDTQYF
TRBV7-9	TRBJ1-2	CASSTQGQGASGYTF
TRBV5-1	TRBJ1-5	CASAAGSNQPQHF
TRBV10-2	TRBJ2-3	CARLSTDTQYF
TRBV4-2	TRBJ1-2	CASSQPNPGQGDGYTF
TRBV27	TRBJ2-4	CASSPDRAPAKNIQYF
TRBV28	TRBJ1-2	CASSFSAVIFGYTF
TRBV7-2	TRBJ2-7	CASSSRDRTSYEQYF
TRBV13	TRBJ2-7	CASSLGRGYEQYF
TRBV3-1	TRBJ2-3	CASSRLPLGLAGTDTQYF
TRBV19	TRBJ2-2	CASSIGGVLTGELFF
TRBV19	TRBJ2-2	CASRGGGELFF
TRBV18	TRBJ2-1	CASSRGQYNEQFF
TRBV3-1	TRBJ2-2	CASIEADTGELFF